This T cell receptor beta chain was recovered during a study of glioma-infiltrating T cells. This clonotype was seen a few times. The V gene end was trimmed by 6 bases and the J gene end by 9 bases; junction bases not matched to a gene: 12. The CDR3 runs 17 residues. Using RNA template, CDR3s of TCR alpha and beta were amplified with iRepertoire arm-PCR. One entry per CDR3 protein results from TCRdb running MiXCR on the multiplex PCR reads. Of approximately 90,000 distinct CDR3 sequences in the sample, about 25% are singletons; the top ten hold more than 6.5%. This sequence joins TRBV12-3 or TRBV12-4 and TRBJ2-4; 15 bases match TRBD2. This TCR derives from a human donor with low-grade glioma or glioblastoma, undergoing nonglioma brain surgery, or in good health (not recorded which). Sample: glioma tissue, nonneoplastic brain tissue, or PBMCs (not recorded which). CDR3 sequence (DNA): TGTGCCAGCAGCGCGAGGACTAGCGGGAGGGCGAGAGGCATTCAGTACTTC. It codes for CASSARTSGRARGIQYF.